A single sample gave rise to the 7 T cell receptor beta chains below, sequenced in a study of T cell repertoires in cytomegalovirus infection. Via MiXCR, TCRdb re-called the reads, giving one row per CDR3 protein. Here the sample spans 450,000 to 600,000 distinct CDR3 sequences, 10% to 12% being singletons. Sequenced sample: PBMCs. The receptors shown here come from a human donor in good health (CMV status not recorded). Some clones in this sample may be carry-over from other donors' samples.

This clonotype was detected ten times or more. This chain joins TRBV11-1 and TRBJ2-3, with 11 bases lining up with TRBD1. Trimming cost V 5 bases and J 11 bases; bases outside gene matches: 12. Germline V gives CDR1 SGHAT, CDR2 FQDESV (reference sequence). This CDR3 contains 15 residues. The CDR3 sequence: CASSHGWTGGGGQYF. CDR3 nucleotides: TGTGCCAGCAGCCACGGATGGACAGGGGGCGGTGGGCAGTATTTT.

This clonotype was observed many times. The chain links TRBV10-3 to TRBJ2-5; TRBD2 aligns across 7 bases. Germline V gives CDR1 ENHRY, CDR2 SYGVKD. Germline trimming cut 4 bases from V and 2 bases from J; bases unmatched to any gene: 10. The CDR3 runs 16 residues. The CDR3 DNA follows: TGTGCCATCAGTGTGGCTAGCGGACGACTTCAAGAGACCCAGTACTTC. Translating gives CAISVASGRLQETQYF.

This clonotype was seen repeatedly, ten times or more. The V call is TRBV3-1, the J call TRBJ2-1; D remains unclear. This CDR3 spans 14 amino acids. The germline V gene has CDR1 LGHDT and CDR2 YNNKEL (reference sequence). V gave up 1 base and J gave up 9 bases, with 13 bases separating them. CDR3 sequence: CASSQGHGVREQFF. The CDR3 nucleotides are TGTGCCAGCAGCCAAGGCCACGGCGTCCGTGAGCAGTTCTTC.

This clonotype was found a few times. This chain links TRBV28 with TRBJ1-1; the D is unclear. Germline V CDR1 and CDR2: MDHEN, SYDVKM. This CDR3 has 14 residues. The DNA of the CDR3 is TGTGCGGCACGGGGAGGAGGCAGGAACACTGAAGCTTTCTTT. It is translated as CAARGGGRNTEAFF.

The CDR3 DNA reads as TGTGCCAGCAGTTCCCCGCAGGGAGGCTACACCTTC. Protein product: CASSSPQGGYTF. V usage is TRBV6-5 and J usage is TRBJ1-2, with D possibly TRBD1 on 5 matching bases. Looked up from germline, CDR1 is MNHEY and CDR2 is SVGAGI. The CDR3 is 12 amino acids. The V end was cut by 4 bases, the J end by 8 bases, with 11 bases between.

This clonotype was observed at least ten times. The rearrangement joins TRBV7-8 to TRBJ1-3; D possibly corresponds to TRBD1 (6 bases). V was pared by 5 bases and J by 2 bases, with 10 bases between. CDR1 and CDR2 from the germline V gene are SGHVS and FQNEAQ. The CDR3 is 14 amino acids. The CDR3 sequence: CASSVPGAGNTIYF. CDR3 DNA: TGTGCCAGCAGCGTACCAGGGGCTGGAAACACCATATATTTT.

V usage is TRBV2 and J usage is TRBJ2-5; possibly TRBD2 for D (5 bases). CDR3 length: 15 amino acids. Trimming removed 4 bases from V and 0 bases from J, with 12 bases in between. Germline V gene sequence: CDR1 SNHLY, CDR2 FYNNEI. CDR3 coding DNA: TGTGCCAGCAGTGGGGAGTTCTCTTACCAAGAGACCCAGTACTTC. Translation gives CASSGEFSYQETQYF.